The sample holds a few counts of the clone carrying this T cell receptor (beta chain). The antigen is not known. The sample belongs to a study of cytomegalovirus exposure and HLA in healthy donors. Turning to the study itself: Out of 170 million or so T cells, an earlier analysis found around 110 million unique TCR beta sequences in total. Overall study findings and caveats: The authors later linked a missense DCLRE1C variant to TCR beta V- and J-gene trimming.

It was with 60 Vbeta and 13 Jbeta primers that the PCR ran. Libraries were prepared by immunoSEQ multiplex PCR; TCRdb keeps only in-frame clonotypes and omits some of them. The sample consists of some 140,000 clones, approximately 80% of them appearing once. V was pared by 4 bases and J by 7 bases, with 14 bases of the junction left unmatched. Germline lookup yields CDR1 MGHRA and CDR2 YSYEKL. The length of the CDR3 is 17 residues. V is TRBV4-1 and J is TRBJ2-1; 9 bases map to TRBD1. The TCR comes from a woman under 30 in good health and CMV-seronegative. The sequenced sample consisted of PBMCs. For the CDR3, the DNA is TGCGCCAGCAGCCCCCAACCAGACGGGACAGGGCGAAATGAGCAGTTCTTC. This encodes CASSPQPDGTGRNEQFF.